This T cell receptor (beta chain) was recorded in a study of T cells in Graves' hyperthyroidism and ophthalmopathy. Amplified TCR beta CDR3 regions derived from RNA transcripts. The TCR CDR3 first-round RT-PCR relied on the HTBI primer set. TCRdb analysed the multiplex PCR reads with MiXCR anew, one entry per CDR3 protein. The repertoire has about 300,000 distinct CDR3 sequences, approximately 15% of them found once; the top ten carry approximately 7.9%. The CDR3 runs 13 residues. CDR1 is SGHRS, CDR2 YFSETQ, per germline. With 3 bases removed from V and 1 base from J, the gap between germline ends came to 7 bases. This clonotype has a count of ten or more.

The sequence came from a woman aged 40 to 55 with Graves' hyperthyroidism. This chain uses TRBV5-1 with TRBJ1-1; a weak D match, TRBD1 (5 bases). The sample comprised blood. CDR3 in amino acids: CASSYGQNTEAFF. Written as DNA, the CDR3 is TGCGCCAGCAGCTATGGACAGAACACTGAAGCTTTCTTT.